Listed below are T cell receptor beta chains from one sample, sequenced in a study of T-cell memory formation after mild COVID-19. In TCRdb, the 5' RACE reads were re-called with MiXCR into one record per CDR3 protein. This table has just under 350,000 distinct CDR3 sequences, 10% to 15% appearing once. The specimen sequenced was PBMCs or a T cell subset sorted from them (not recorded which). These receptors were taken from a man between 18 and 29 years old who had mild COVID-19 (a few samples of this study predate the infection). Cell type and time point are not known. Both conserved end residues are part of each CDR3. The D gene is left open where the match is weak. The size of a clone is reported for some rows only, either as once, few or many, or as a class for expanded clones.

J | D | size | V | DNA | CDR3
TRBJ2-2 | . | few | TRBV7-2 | TGTGCCAGCAGCTCGAGGACTGCTGTGGAGCTGTTTTTT | CASSSRTAVELFF
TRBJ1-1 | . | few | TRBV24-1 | TGTGCCACCGGGGCGGGGGGAAGCACTGAAGCTTTCTTT | CATGAGGSTEAFF
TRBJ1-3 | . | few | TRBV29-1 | TGCAGCGTTGTGGATTACCAGGGCTCCGGAAACACCATATATTTT | CSVVDYQGSGNTIYF
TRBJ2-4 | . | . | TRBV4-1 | TGCGCCAGCAGCCAAGATCTGACCTTTAAAAACATTCAGTACTTC | CASSQDLTFKNIQYF
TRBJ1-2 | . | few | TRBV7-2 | TGTGCCAGCAGCCCCGGAGGGCGAGGCTACACCTTC | CASSPGGRGYTF
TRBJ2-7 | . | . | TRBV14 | TGTGCCAGCAGCCCGAGGGATTGGGGGCGCATCCCTACCGAGCAGTACTTC | CASSPRDWGRIPTEQYF
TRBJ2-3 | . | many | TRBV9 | TGTGCCAGCAGCGTATCCGGCGGATTGACGTCTCGGGATACGCAGTATTTT | CASSVSGGLTSRDTQYF
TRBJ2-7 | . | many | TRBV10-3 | TGTGCCATAGGACAGAGCTCCTACGAGCAGTACTTC | CAIGQSSYEQYF
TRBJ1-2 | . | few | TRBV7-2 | TGTGCCAGCAGCTTAGTGGTAGGGGGTGAAGGCTACACCTTC | CASSLVVGGEGYTF
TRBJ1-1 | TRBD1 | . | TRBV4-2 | TGTGCCAGCAGCCTTGGCAGGGGGGCGAACACTGAAGCTTTCTTT | CASSLGRGANTEAFF
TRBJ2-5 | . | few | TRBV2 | TGTGCCAGCATGGCCAGCTCGGTAGAGACCCAGTACTTC | CASMASSVETQYF
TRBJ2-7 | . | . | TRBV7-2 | TGTGCCAGCAGCCACCGACTAGGGGACTCCTACGAGCAGTACTTC | CASSHRLGDSYEQYF
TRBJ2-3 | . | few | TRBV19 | TGTGCCAGTAGCCAGTACGCTGCGTCTAGCACAGATACGCAGTATTTT | CASSQYAASSTDTQYF
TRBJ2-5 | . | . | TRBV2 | TGTGCCAGCAAGGTCCCCAGAAGGGAGACCCAGTACTTC | CASKVPRRETQYF
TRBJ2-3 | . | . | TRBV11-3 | TGTGCCAGCAGCCCTGGGGGGCCAGATACGCAGTATTTT | CASSPGGPDTQYF
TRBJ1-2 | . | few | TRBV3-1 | TGTGCCAGCAGCCAAGAGACGCCCAACGGCTACACCTTC | CASSQETPNGYTF
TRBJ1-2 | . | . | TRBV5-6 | TGTGCCAGCAGCTTGGACCTTGTAGGGGTCCGGGGCTACACCTTC | CASSLDLVGVRGYTF
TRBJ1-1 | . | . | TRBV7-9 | TGTGCCAGCAGCTTTTTGATGGGTCTTGGGGGCACTGAAGCTTTCTTT | CASSFLMGLGGTEAFF
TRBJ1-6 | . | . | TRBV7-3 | TGTGCCAGCAGCTTAGGTGGAGGGGTTTATAATTCACCCCTCCACTTT | CASSLGGGVYNSPLHF
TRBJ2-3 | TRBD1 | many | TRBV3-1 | TGTGCCAGCAGCCTAGGACAGGGGGTAGGTGACGCAGATACGCAGTATTTT | CASSLGQGVGDADTQYF
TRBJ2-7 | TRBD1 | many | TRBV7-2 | TGTGCCAGCAGCCGGGACAGGGTATACGAGCAGTACTTC | CASSRDRVYEQYF
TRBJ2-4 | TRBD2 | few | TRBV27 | TGTGCCAGCAGTTTAATTCTAGCGGGGGGGCCCAGCATTCAGTACTTC | CASSLILAGGPSIQYF
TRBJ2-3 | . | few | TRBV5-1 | TGCGCCAGCAGCTTGCGGGCTAGCACAGATACGCAGTATTTT | CASSLRASTDTQYF